Listed below are T cell receptor beta chains from one sample, sequenced in a study of identical twins. TCRdb used MiXCR to reprocess the 5' RACE reads, holding one entry per CDR3 protein. Among under 450,000 distinct CDR3 sequences listed, less than 20% were seen once. Sequenced: naive T cells sorted from blood. These receptors were obtained from a man aged 45-65 years in good health. Both conserved end residues are part of each CDR3. A D gene is named only where the DNA matches it firmly. Clone size is stated in some rows and not others, as once, few, many or a class when expanded.

j_call v_call d_call clone_size cdr3_nt cdr3_aa
TRBJ2-1 TRBV7-2 - few TGTGCCAGCAGCTTAGACACAGGGTCCTACAATGAGCAGTTCTTC CASSLDTGSYNEQFF
TRBJ2-3 TRBV2 - - TGTGCCAGCAGTGCCGCAGGGGGGGTTAGCACAGATACGCAGTATTTT CASSAAGGVSTDTQYF
TRBJ2-2 TRBV5-5 - - TGTGCCAGCAGCTCACAGGGTGCGAACACCGGGGAGCTGTTTTTT CASSSQGANTGELFF
TRBJ1-3 TRBV5-1 - - TGCGCCAGCAGCCCCGGACAGCCTGGAAACACCATATATTTT CASSPGQPGNTIYF
TRBJ1-5 TRBV10-3 - - TGTGCCATCAGTGCCGAGCTGCATCAGCCCCAGCATTTT CAISAELHQPQHF
TRBJ2-1 TRBV27 TRBD2 - TGTGCCAGCAGTTCAACTAGCGGGGGGGCCCGAAGGGCGTCGAGCTCCTACAATGAGCAGTTCTTC CASSSTSGGARRASSSYNEQFF
TRBJ1-3 TRBV6-1 - few TGTGCCAGCACCAGACGGAGTCTCACCCCTGGCCTATCTGGAAACACCATATATTTT CASTRRSLTPGLSGNTIYF
TRBJ2-5 TRBV7-8 - many TGTGCCAGCAGCCCGACTCGGACAACCCTTGAGACCCAGTACTTC CASSPTRTTLETQYF
TRBJ2-7 TRBV15 - few TGTGCCACCAGCAGCTACCATGGTCTAACCTACGAGCAGTACTTC CATSSYHGLTYEQYF
TRBJ2-2 TRBV20-1 TRBD2 - TGCAGTGCTAGATCAAGACGTGGCCTAGCGGTTAACACCGGGGAGCTGTTTTTT CSARSRRGLAVNTGELFF
TRBJ2-5 TRBV12-3/TRBV12-4 - many TGTGCCAGCGGTCGCGGGGCGTACCAAGAGACCCAGTACTTC CASGRGAYQETQYF
TRBJ1-1 TRBV20-1 - - TGCAGTGCTAGAAAAGGGGCTCCGAACACTGAAGCTTTCTTT CSARKGAPNTEAFF
TRBJ2-1 TRBV27 - - TGTGCCAGCAGTATTCCGGGAGCCTACAATGAGCAGTTCTTC CASSIPGAYNEQFF
TRBJ2-3 TRBV18 - - TGTGCCAGCTCACCACCCGGGGCAGGCGGAGATACGCAGTATTTT CASSPPGAGGDTQYF
TRBJ2-1 TRBV5-1 - many TGCGCCAGCAGTTCCTATACTAGTAGCTCCTACAATGAGCAGTTCTTC CASSSYTSSSYNEQFF
TRBJ2-7 TRBV20-1 - many TGCAGTGCGGGTATTGGGGAGTTCGGCGAGCAGTACTTC CSAGIGEFGEQYF
TRBJ2-7 TRBV12-3/TRBV12-4 TRBD2 few TGTGCCAGCACTTACGGACTAGCGGGAGCTTACGAGCAGTACTTC CASTYGLAGAYEQYF
TRBJ2-1 TRBV10-3 TRBD2 - TGTGCCATCAGCGTAAAAGGACTAGCGGGATACGGCACCTACAATGAGCAGTTCTTC CAISVKGLAGYGTYNEQFF
TRBJ2-1 TRBV7-9 TRBD2 - TGTGCCAGCAGCTTCCCCGGACTAGCGTACAATGAGCAGTTCTTC CASSFPGLAYNEQFF
TRBJ2-7 TRBV7-2 - - TGTGCCAGCAGCTTAGCTCAGACTATCGACGAGCAGTACTTC CASSLAQTIDEQYF
TRBJ2-7 TRBV4-2 - - TGTGCCAGCAGCCAAGAAAGGTTCTACGAGCAGTACTTC CASSQERFYEQYF
TRBJ2-4 TRBV6-5 - - TGTGCCAGCAGTTACTCGTCAGGGGAGGGGGACATTCAGTACTTC CASSYSSGEGDIQYF
TRBJ1-5 TRBV28 - few TGTGCCAGCGGGGCGGAGGGCAATCAGCCCCAGCATTTT CASGAEGNQPQHF
TRBJ2-1 TRBV14 - - TGTGCCAGCAGCCAAGGTCTTCGGTTCAGTGAGCAGTTCTTC CASSQGLRFSEQFF